These T cell receptor beta chains were read from a single sample in a study of cytomegalovirus exposure and HLA in healthy donors. Clones were read by immunoSEQ multiplex PCR, and TCRdb kept only the in-frame ones, dropping some. The sample records about 200,000 clones, approximately 90% being singletons. The specimen was PBMCs. The receptor source for this set is a boy aged 2 to 10 in good health and CMV-seronegative. Both conserved end residues are part of each CDR3. D genes are given only for firm matches. Clone size, where shown, is once, few, many, or a class for clones that have expanded.

>TRBJ2-7|TRBV18|NA|NA
CASSPDRSGYEQYF
TGTGCCAGCTCCCCTGACAGGTCAGGTTACGAGCAGTACTTC
>TRBJ2-7|TRBV19|NA|NA
CASSINQGSSYEQYF
TGTGCCAGTAGTATCAATCAGGGAAGCTCCTACGAGCAGTACTTC
>TRBJ1-1|TRBV5-1|once|NA
CASSLLGGTEAFF
TGCGCCAGCAGCTTGTTGGGGGGCACTGAAGCTTTCTTT
>TRBJ2-3|TRBV7-6|NA|TRBD2
CASSSGRWASGSKDDTQYF
TGTGCCAGCAGCTCAGGGCGGTGGGCTAGCGGGAGTAAGGACGATACGCAGTATTTT
>TRBJ2-1|TRBV5-6|NA|TRBD2
CASSLGLAGGYNEQFF
TGTGCCAGCAGCTTAGGACTAGCGGGGGGTTACAATGAGCAGTTCTTC
>TRBJ1-1|TRBV19|once|NA
CASSSGRVNTEAFF
TGTGCCAGTAGTTCTGGGAGGGTGAACACTGAAGCTTTCTTT
>TRBJ2-7|TRBV6-1|NA|NA
CASSAPQRGPYEQYF
TGTGCCAGCAGTGCACCCCAACGAGGTCCGTACGAGCAGTACTTC
>TRBJ2-1|TRBV7-9|NA|NA
CASSLENSSEQFF
TGTGCCAGCAGCTTAGAAAATTCCAGTGAGCAGTTCTTC
>TRBJ2-1|TRBV5-6|NA|TRBD2
CASSLVVAGPPMYNEQFF
TGTGCCAGCAGCTTAGTGGTAGCGGGACCTCCCATGTACAATGAGCAGTTCTTC
>TRBJ2-7|TRBV6-1|few|NA
CASSGSSSYEQYF
TGTGCCAGCTCGGGGTCCAGCTCCTACGAGCAGTACTTC
>TRBJ1-5|TRBV6-4|NA|NA
CASSRLLYELRGNQPQHF
TGTGCCAGCAGTCGGTTGTTGTACGAATTGAGGGGCAATCAGCCCCAGCATTTT
>TRBJ1-4|TRBV7-2|NA|NA
CASSFTGMNEKLFF
TGTGCCAGCAGCTTCACAGGAATGAATGAAAAACTGTTTTTT
>TRBJ1-3|TRBV9|NA|NA
CASSGRTGGSGNTIYF
TGTGCCAGCAGTGGTCGCACGGGAGGTTCCGGAAACACCATATATTTT
>TRBJ2-3|TRBV19|NA|NA
CATTRADTQYF
TGTGCCACTACGAGAGCAGATACGCAGTATTTT
>TRBJ2-7|TRBV6-1|NA|NA
CASSEAPLYEQYF
TGTGCCAGCAGTGAAGCCCCACTCTACGAGCAGTACTTC
>TRBJ2-4|TRBV19|once|NA
CASSPQALAKNIQYF
TGTGCCAGTAGTCCGCAGGCCCTAGCCAAAAACATTCAGTACTTC
>TRBJ2-1|TRBV10-2|NA|NA
CASRPDYFLNEQFF
TGCGCCAGCAGACCCGACTATTTTCTCAATGAGCAGTTCTTC
>TRBJ1-6|TRBV7-9|once|NA
CASSLGGTPLHF
TGTGCCAGCAGCTTGGGGGGGACACCCCTCCACTTT
>TRBJ2-5|TRBV9|NA|TRBD2
CASSRTGLAQETQYF
TGTGCCAGCAGCCGAACCGGACTAGCACAAGAGACCCAGTACTTC
>TRBJ2-3|TRBV7-6|NA|NA
CASSPWTGTQYF
TGTGCCAGCAGCCCCTGGACTGGTACGCAGTATTTT
>TRBJ2-5|TRBV28|NA|TRBD2
CASSLSLAGGETQYF
TGTGCCAGCAGTTTATCCCTAGCGGGGGGAGAGACCCAGTACTTC
>TRBJ2-2|TRBV12-5|NA|NA
CASGLGNWAGVDTGELFF
TGTGCTAGTGGTTTGGGTAATTGGGCAGGGGTCGACACCGGGGAGCTGTTTTTT
>TRBJ2-1|TRBV7-6|NA|TRBD2
CASSLGAGKSNEQFF
TGTGCCAGCAGCTTAGGAGCGGGAAAGTCAAATGAGCAGTTCTTC
>TRBJ2-1|TRBV4-2|NA|TRBD2
CASSQRLAGYNEQFF
TGTGCCAGCAGCCAAAGACTAGCGGGGTACAATGAGCAGTTCTTC
>TRBJ2-7|TRBV6-5|NA|NA
CASTRLSSYEQYF
TGTGCCAGCACCAGGCTGAGCTCCTACGAGCAGTACTTC
>TRBJ1-2|TRBV30|NA|NA
CAWSSGAYGYTF
TGTGCCTGGAGTTCAGGGGCGTATGGCTACACCTTC
>TRBJ1-1|TRBV5-1|NA|NA
CASSQRSGHTEAFF
TGCGCCAGCAGCCAACGTTCAGGGCATACTGAAGCTTTCTTT
>TRBJ2-7|TRBV6-4|NA|NA
CASREMNSYEQYF
TGTGCCAGCAGAGAGATGAACTCCTACGAGCAGTACTTC
>TRBJ2-7|TRBV10-3|NA|TRBD2
CAISESSAGVSYEQYF
TGTGCCATCAGTGAGTCAAGCGCGGGAGTCTCCTACGAGCAGTACTTC
>TRBJ1-5|TRBV10-3|NA|TRBD1
CAIRGTGNQPQHF
TGTGCCATCAGGGGGACAGGGAATCAGCCCCAGCATTTT
>TRBJ1-2|TRBV10-2|NA|NA
CASSESGRQAIGYTF
TGCGCCAGCAGTGAAAGCGGTCGACAGGCCATTGGCTACACCTTC
>TRBJ1-2|TRBV27|NA|NA
CASRRATVNYGYTF
TGTGCCAGCAGAAGAGCGACAGTTAACTATGGCTACACCTTC
>TRBJ1-2|TRBV5-5|NA|TRBD1
CASSLRTGGYGYTF
TGTGCCAGCAGCCTTCGAACAGGGGGGTATGGCTACACCTTC
>TRBJ2-2|TRBV5-1|NA|TRBD2
CASSQLAGVKNTGELFF
TGCGCCAGCAGCCAACTAGCGGGAGTTAAGAACACCGGGGAGCTGTTTTTT
>TRBJ2-7|TRBV20-1|once|NA
CSTGSSYEQYF
TGCAGTACAGGGAGCTCCTACGAGCAGTACTTC
>TRBJ1-1|TRBV7-2|NA|NA
CASSLGQLGTEAFF
TGTGCCAGCAGCTTAGGACAGTTGGGCACTGAAGCTTTCTTT
>TRBJ2-7|TRBV6-1|NA|NA
CASSGGLGYEQYF
TGTGCCAGCAGTGGAGGATTAGGTTACGAGCAGTACTTC
>TRBJ2-3|TRBV4-1|NA|TRBD1
CASSLDRGTDTQYF
TGCGCCAGCAGTCTAGACAGGGGCACAGATACGCAGTATTTT
>TRBJ2-7|TRBV27|once|TRBD1
CASSLDRRGGYEQYF
TGTGCCAGCAGTTTGGACAGGAGAGGGGGCTACGAGCAGTACTTC
>TRBJ2-7|TRBV5-1|once|NA
CASSLGGTYSYEQYF
TGCGCCAGCAGCTTGGGCGGTACTTACTCCTACGAGCAGTACTTC
>TRBJ2-7|TRBV14|NA|TRBD2
CASSPLGGAGYEQYF
TGTGCCAGCAGCCCCCTGGGAGGGGCTGGCTACGAGCAGTACTTC
>TRBJ2-1|TRBV7-2|NA|TRBD2
CASSTSGRSHEQFF
TGTGCCAGCAGCACTAGCGGGAGGTCCCATGAGCAGTTCTTC
>TRBJ1-5|TRBV19|NA|TRBD1
CASSTRDRNQPQHF
TGTGCCAGTAGTACTCGGGACAGGAATCAGCCCCAGCATTTT
>TRBJ2-7|TRBV7-2|NA|TRBD1
CASSVNRGLGEQYF
TGTGCCAGCAGCGTAAACAGGGGGCTAGGCGAGCAGTACTTC
>TRBJ2-7|TRBV21-1|NA|NA
CASSTRGSPQGYEQYF
TGTGCCAGCAGCACCCGTGGGTCCCCTCAGGGGTACGAGCAGTACTTC
>TRBJ2-7|TRBV30|NA|NA
CAWSLRGPALSYEQYF
TGTGCCTGGAGTCTACGGGGTCCTGCCCTCTCCTACGAGCAGTACTTC
>TRBJ2-3|TRBV27|NA|NA
CASSPTSYGDTQYF
TGTGCCAGCAGTCCCACTAGTTATGGGGATACGCAGTATTTT
>TRBJ1-1|TRBV7-3|NA|NA
CASSLSVNTEAFF
TGTGCCAGCAGCTTATCAGTGAACACTGAAGCTTTCTTT
>TRBJ1-1|TRBV6-5|NA|TRBD1
CASIQTGGVTEAFF
TGTGCCAGCATCCAGACAGGGGGTGTCACTGAAGCTTTCTTT
>TRBJ2-5|TRBV6-1|NA|TRBD1
CASSAGTGMQETQYF
TGTGCCAGCAGCGCGGGGACAGGGATGCAGGAGACCCAGTACTTC
>TRBJ2-2|TRBV4-1|few|NA
CASSQLDLGFNTGELFF
TGCGCCAGCAGCCAACTAGATCTAGGATTTAATACCGGGGAGCTGTTTTTT
>TRBJ2-5|TRBV6-6|NA|NA
CASSYSREIRETQYF
TGTGCCAGCAGTTACTCCCGGGAGATTAGAGAGACCCAGTACTTC
>TRBJ2-1|TRBV9|NA|NA
CASRGAGDNEQFF
TGTGCCAGCAGGGGGGCAGGTGACAATGAGCAGTTCTTC
>TRBJ2-2|TRBV15|NA|TRBD2
CATSRGSVRGGKFGTGELFF
TGTGCCACCAGCAGGGGCTCGGTGCGGGGGGGCAAATTCGGCACCGGGGAGCTGTTTTTT
>TRBJ1-5|TRBV10-2|NA|TRBD1
CASREPGGTGNQPQHF
TGCGCCAGTAGAGAGCCAGGGGGGACAGGCAATCAGCCCCAGCATTTT
>TRBJ2-7|TRBV18|NA|TRBD1
CASSPRTGVYEQYF
TGTGCCAGCTCACCAAGGACAGGGGTGTACGAGCAGTACTTC